This TCR beta chain was documented in a study of shared clonotypes between healthy human individuals. Study-wide background: Donors were a couple of women and a few men aged 18 to 49.

For sorted subsets, 150 to 250 ng DNA per replicate equaled some 27,000 T cell genomes. TCRdb keeps only in-frame clones here, not all; method: immunoSEQ multiplex PCR. The table lists about 2.4 million clones, around nine tenths of them singletons. Germline values: CDR1 WSHSY, CDR2 SAAADI. V dropped 7 bases and J dropped 2 bases, with 13 bases sitting between them. The CDR3 length is 14 residues. This receptor was identified in a man younger than 30 in good health. The sample comprised naive CD4+ T cells sorted from blood. Described subset: CD45RA+ positively selected. The V and J genes are TRBV10-2 and TRBJ2-3; the D gene is possibly TRBD1 (5 bases). The CDR3 spells CASTPRGITDTQYF. CDR3 coding DNA: TGCGCCAGCACCCCAAGGGGAATCACAGATACGCAGTATTTT.